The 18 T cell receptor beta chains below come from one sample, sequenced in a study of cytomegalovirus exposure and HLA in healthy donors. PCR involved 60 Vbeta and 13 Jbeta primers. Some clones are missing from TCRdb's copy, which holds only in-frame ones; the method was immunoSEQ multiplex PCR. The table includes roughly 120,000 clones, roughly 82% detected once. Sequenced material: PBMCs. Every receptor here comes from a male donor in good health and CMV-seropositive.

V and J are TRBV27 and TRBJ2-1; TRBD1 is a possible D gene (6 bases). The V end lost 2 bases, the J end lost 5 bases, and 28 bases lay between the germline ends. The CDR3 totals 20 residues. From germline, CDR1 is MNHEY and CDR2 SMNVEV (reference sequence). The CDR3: CASSLDRIRWVGQINNEQFF. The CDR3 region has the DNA TGTGCCAGCAGTTTAGATCGAATAAGGTGGGTAGGACAGATTAACAATGAGCAGTTCTTC.

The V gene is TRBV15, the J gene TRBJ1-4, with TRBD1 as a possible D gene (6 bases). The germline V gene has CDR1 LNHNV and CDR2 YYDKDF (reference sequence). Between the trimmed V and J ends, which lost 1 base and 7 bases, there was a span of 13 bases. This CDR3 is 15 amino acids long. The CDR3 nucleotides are TGTGCCACCAGCAGAGCTGGGGGCGGGAGTGAAAAACTGTTTTTT. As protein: CATSRAGGGSEKLFF.

The CDR3 DNA sequence: TGCGCCAGCAGCCAAGAGCGGGAGGTGGGTAATGAGCAGTTCTTC. Translation gives CASSQEREVGNEQFF. This chain connects TRBV4-3 to TRBJ2-1; 8 nucleotides line up with TRBD2. Per the germline V gene, CDR1 is LGHNA and CDR2 is YSLEER. The CDR3 is 15 residues long. The V gene end was trimmed by 0 bases and the J gene end by 7 bases; junction bases not matched to a gene: 5.

CDR3 region: CASSLYHGQGNEQYF. CDR3 nucleotide sequence: TGCGCCAGCAGCTTGTACCACGGCCAGGGAAACGAGCAGTACTTC. The chain combines TRBV5-1 with TRBJ2-7; possibly TRBD1 for D (5 bases). The germline V and J ends were trimmed by 1 base and 5 bases, with 16 bases remaining between them. The CDR3 spans 15 residues. Germline V gives CDR1 SGHRS, CDR2 YFSETQ.

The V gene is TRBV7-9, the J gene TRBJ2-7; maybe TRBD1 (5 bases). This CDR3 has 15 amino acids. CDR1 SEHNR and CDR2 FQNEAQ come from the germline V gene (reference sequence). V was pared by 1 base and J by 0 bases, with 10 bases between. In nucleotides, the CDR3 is TGTGCCAGCAGCTTAGTCACAGGTAGCTCCTACGAGCAGTACTTC. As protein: CASSLVTGSSYEQYF.

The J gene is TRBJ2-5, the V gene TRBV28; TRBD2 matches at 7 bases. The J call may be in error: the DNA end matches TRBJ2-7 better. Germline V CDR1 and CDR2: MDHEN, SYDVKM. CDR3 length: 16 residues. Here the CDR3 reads CASSLGTSGTIYEQYF. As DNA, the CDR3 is TGTGCCAGCAGTTTAGGGACCTCAGGGACTATTTACGAGCAGTACTTC.

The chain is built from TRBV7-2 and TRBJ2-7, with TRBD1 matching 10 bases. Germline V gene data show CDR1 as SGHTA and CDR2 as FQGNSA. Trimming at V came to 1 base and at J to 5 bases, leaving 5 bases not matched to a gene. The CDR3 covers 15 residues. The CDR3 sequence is CASSLESGQGNEQYF. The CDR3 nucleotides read TGTGCCAGCAGCTTAGAGTCGGGACAGGGGAACGAGCAGTACTTC.

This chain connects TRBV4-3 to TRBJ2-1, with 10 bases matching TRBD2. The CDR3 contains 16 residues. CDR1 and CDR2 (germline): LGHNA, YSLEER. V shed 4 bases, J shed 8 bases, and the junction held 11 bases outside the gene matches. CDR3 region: CASSPLLAGVFYEQFF. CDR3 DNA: TGCGCCAGCAGCCCCCTTCTAGCGGGAGTATTCTATGAGCAGTTCTTC.

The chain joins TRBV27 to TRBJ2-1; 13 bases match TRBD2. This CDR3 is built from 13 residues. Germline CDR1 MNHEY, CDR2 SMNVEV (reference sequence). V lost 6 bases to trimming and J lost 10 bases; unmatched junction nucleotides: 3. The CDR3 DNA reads TGTGCCAGCAGCCGACTAGCGGGAGGAGAGCAGTTCTTC. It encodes CASSRLAGGEQFF.

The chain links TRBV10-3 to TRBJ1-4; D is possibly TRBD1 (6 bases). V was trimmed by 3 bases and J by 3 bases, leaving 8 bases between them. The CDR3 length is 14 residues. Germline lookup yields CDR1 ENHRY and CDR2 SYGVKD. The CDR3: CAISDRGANEKLFF. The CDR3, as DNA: TGTGCCATCAGTGACAGGGGCGCTAATGAAAAACTGTTTTTT.

The CDR3 spells CASSSTGTGDQPQHF. In DNA, the CDR3 is TGTGCCAGTAGTAGCACCGGGACAGGGGACCAGCCCCAGCATTTT. The gene calls are TRBV19 and TRBJ1-5; the match to TRBD1 covers 10 bases. The trim removed 4 bases at V and 7 bases at J, leaving 7 bases unmatched. The CDR3 extends over 15 amino acids. CDR1 LNHDA and CDR2 SQIVND come from the germline V gene (reference sequence).

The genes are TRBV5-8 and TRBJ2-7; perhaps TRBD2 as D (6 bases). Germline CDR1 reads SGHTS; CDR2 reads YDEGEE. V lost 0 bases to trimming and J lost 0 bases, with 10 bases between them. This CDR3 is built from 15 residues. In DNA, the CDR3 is TGTGCCAGCAGCTTGGAGGGACTCAGCTCCTACGAGCAGTACTTC. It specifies CASSLEGLSSYEQYF.

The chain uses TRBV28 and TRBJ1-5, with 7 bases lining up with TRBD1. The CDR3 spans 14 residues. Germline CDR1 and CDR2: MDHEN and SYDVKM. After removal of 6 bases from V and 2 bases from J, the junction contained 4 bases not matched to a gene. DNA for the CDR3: TGTGCCAGCAGGACCGGGACAGGCAATCAGCCCCAGCATTTT. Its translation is CASRTGTGNQPQHF.

CDR3 nucleotide sequence: TGTGCCAGCAGTCGGACAGGGCATGAGCAGTTCTTC. This translates into CASSRTGHEQFF. The chain employs TRBV6-5 and TRBJ2-1, with 8 bases fitting TRBD1. V trimming: 5 bases; J trimming: 8 bases; junction bases outside the gene matches: 2. Germline CDR1 is MNHEY and CDR2 is SVGAGI. This CDR3 is built from 12 residues.

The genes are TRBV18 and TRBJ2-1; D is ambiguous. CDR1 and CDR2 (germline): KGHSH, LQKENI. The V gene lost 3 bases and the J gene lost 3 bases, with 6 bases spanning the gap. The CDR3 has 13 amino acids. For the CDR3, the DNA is TGTGCCAGCTCACCTGAGAACTACAATGAGCAGTTCTTC. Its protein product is CASSPENYNEQFF. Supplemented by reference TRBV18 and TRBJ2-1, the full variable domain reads NAGVMQNPRHLVRRRGQEARLRCSPMKGHSHVYWYRQLPEEGLKFMVYLQKENIIDESGMPKERFSAEFPKEGPSILRIQQVVRGDSAAYFCASSPENYNEQFFGPGTRLTVL.

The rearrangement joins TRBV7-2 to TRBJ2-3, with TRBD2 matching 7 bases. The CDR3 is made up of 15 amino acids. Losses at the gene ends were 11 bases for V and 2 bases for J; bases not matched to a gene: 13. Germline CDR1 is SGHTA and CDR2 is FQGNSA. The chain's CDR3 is CASSRVAGVTDTQYF. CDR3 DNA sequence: TGTGCCTCGTCCCGAGTCGCGGGAGTCACAGATACGCAGTATTTT.

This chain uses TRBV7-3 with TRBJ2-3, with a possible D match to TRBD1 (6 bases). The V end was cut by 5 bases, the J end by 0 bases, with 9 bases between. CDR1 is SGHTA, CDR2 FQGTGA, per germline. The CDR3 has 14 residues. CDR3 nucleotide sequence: TGTGCCAGCAGCGACAGGACCAGCACAGATACGCAGTATTTT. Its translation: CASSDRTSTDTQYF.

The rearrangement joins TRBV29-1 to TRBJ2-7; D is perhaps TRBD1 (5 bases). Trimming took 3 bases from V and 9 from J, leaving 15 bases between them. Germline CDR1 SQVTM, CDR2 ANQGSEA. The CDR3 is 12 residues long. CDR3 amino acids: CSVEAPGWGQYF. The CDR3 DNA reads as TGCAGCGTTGAGGCTCCAGGGTGGGGGCAGTACTTC.